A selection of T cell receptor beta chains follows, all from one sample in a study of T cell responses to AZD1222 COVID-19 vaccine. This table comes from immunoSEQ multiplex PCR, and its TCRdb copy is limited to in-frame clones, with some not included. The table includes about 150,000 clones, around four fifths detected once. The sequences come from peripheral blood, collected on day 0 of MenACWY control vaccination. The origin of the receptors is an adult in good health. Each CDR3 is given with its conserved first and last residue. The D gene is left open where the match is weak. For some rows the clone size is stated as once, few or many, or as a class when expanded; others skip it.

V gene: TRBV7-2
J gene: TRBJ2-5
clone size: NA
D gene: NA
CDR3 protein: CASSLALRGETQYF
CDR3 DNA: TGTGCCAGCAGCTTAGCCCTCCGGGGGGAGACCCAGTACTTC

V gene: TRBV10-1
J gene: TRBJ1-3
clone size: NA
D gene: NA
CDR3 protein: CATYLRSSGNTIYF
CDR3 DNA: TGCGCCACCTACCTCCGAAGCTCTGGAAACACCATATATTTT

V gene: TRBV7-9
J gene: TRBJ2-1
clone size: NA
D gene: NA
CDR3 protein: CASSPGANSYNEQFF
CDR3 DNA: TGTGCCAGCAGCCCCGGGGCTAATTCCTACAATGAGCAGTTCTTC

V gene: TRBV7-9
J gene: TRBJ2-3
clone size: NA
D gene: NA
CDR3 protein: CASSASTAGAADTQYF
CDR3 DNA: TGTGCCAGCAGCGCGTCGACAGCTGGAGCAGCAGATACGCAGTATTTT

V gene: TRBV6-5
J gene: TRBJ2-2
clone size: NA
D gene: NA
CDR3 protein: CASSYEGGHTGELFF
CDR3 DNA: TGTGCCAGCAGTTACGAGGGGGGCCACACCGGGGAGCTGTTTTTT

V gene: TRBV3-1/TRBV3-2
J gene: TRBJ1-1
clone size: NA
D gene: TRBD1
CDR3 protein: CASSSPQGAYTEAFF
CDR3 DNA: TGTGCCAGCAGCTCCCCACAGGGGGCTTACACTGAAGCTTTCTTT

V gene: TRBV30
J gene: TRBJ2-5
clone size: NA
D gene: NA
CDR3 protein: CAWAKTNPQYF
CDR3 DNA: TGTGCCTGGGCTAAAACTAACCCCCAGTACTTC

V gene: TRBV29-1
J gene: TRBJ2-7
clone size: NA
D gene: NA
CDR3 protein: CSVHQKTKQYF
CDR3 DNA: TGCAGCGTGCATCAGAAAACTAAGCAGTACTTC

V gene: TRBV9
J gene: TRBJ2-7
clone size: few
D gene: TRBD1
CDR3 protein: CASSGGRQGGIYEQYF
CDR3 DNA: TGTGCCAGCAGCGGAGGAAGACAGGGTGGGATCTACGAGCAGTACTTC

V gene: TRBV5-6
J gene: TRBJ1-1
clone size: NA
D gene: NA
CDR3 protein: CASSLGAGSETEAFF
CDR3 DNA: TGTGCCAGCAGCTTGGGAGCCGGGAGTGAGACTGAAGCTTTCTTT

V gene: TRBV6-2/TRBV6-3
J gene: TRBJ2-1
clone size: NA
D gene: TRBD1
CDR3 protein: CASSYSVGQGISVEQFF
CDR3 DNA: TGTGCCAGCAGTTACTCAGTGGGACAGGGAATTTCAGTTGAGCAGTTCTTC

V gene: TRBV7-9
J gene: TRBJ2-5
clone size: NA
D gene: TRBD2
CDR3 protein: CASSFGGGGEETQYF
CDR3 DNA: TGTGCCAGCAGCTTCGGGGGCGGGGGGGAAGAGACCCAGTACTTC

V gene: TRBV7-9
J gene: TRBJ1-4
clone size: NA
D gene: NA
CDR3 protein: CASSLGAEKLFF
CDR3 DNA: TGTGCCAGCAGCTTGGGTGCTGAGAAACTGTTTTTT

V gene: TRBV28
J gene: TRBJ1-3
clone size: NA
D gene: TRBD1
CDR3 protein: CASRLGQTFGNTIYF
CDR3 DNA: TGTGCCAGCAGGTTGGGACAGACATTTGGAAACACCATATATTTT

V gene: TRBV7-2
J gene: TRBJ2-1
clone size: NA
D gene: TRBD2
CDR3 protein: CASSPGLAGGPNEQFF
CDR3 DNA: TGTGCCAGCAGCCCCGGACTAGCGGGGGGGCCGAATGAGCAGTTCTTC

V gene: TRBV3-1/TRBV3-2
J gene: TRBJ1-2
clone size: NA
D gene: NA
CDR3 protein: CASSQDSRGDYGYTF
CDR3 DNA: TGTGCCAGCAGCCAAGACAGCCGGGGTGACTATGGCTACACCTTC

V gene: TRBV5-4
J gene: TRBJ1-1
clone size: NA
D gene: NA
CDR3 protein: CASSPGLGNTEAFF
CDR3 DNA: TGTGCCAGCAGCCCCGGCCTGGGGAACACTGAAGCTTTCTTT

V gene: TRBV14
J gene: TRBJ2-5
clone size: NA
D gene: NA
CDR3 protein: CASSRFQETQYF
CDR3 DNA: TGTGCCAGCAGCCGATTCCAAGAGACCCAGTACTTC

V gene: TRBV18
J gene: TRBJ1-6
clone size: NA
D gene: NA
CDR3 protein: CASSPPTGSSYNSPLHF
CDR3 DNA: TGTGCCAGCTCACCACCTACAGGGAGCTCCTATAATTCACCCCTCCACTTT

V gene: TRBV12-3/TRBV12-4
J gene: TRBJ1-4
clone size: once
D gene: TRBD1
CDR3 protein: CATSGTGVEKLFF
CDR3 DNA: TGTGCCACCTCCGGGACAGGGGTTGAAAAACTGTTTTTT

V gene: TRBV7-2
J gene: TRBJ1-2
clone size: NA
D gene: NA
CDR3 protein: CASSTSGYHGYTF
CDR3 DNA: TGTGCCAGCAGTACCTCGGGATACCATGGCTACACCTTC

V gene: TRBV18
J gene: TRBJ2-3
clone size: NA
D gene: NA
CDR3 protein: CASSPPSVGADTQYF
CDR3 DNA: TGTGCCAGCTCACCACCTAGTGTAGGAGCAGATACGCAGTATTTT

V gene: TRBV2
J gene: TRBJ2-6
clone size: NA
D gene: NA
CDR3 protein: CASSGDGPRASGANVLTF
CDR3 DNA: TGTGCCAGCAGTGGGGACGGGCCCAGAGCCTCTGGGGCCAACGTCCTGACTTTC

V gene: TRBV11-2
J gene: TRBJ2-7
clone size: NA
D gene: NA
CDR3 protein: CASSLGLVEQYF
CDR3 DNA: TGTGCCAGCAGCTTAGGGCTAGTGGAGCAGTACTTC

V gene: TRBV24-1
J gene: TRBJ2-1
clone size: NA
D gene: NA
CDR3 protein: CATSAQGLSSNEQFF
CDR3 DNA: TGTGCCACCAGTGCCCAAGGACTGAGCTCCAATGAGCAGTTCTTC

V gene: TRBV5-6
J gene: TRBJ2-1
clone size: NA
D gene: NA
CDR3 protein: CASSLFPEAYNEQFF
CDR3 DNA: TGTGCCAGCAGCTTGTTCCCAGAAGCCTACAATGAGCAGTTCTTC

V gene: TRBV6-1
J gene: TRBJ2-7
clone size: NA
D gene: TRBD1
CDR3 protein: CASSKGNRGSSYEQYF
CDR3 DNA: TGTGCCAGCAGTAAAGGAAACAGGGGGAGCTCCTACGAGCAGTACTTC

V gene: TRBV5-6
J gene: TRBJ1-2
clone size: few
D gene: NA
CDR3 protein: CASSPGGGYGYTF
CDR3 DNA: TGTGCCAGCAGCCCTGGTGGGGGTTATGGCTACACCTTC

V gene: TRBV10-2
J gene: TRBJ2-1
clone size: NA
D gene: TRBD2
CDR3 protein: CASSESERGVGYNEQFF
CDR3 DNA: TGCGCCAGCAGTGAGTCAGAGCGGGGGGTCGGCTACAATGAGCAGTTCTTC

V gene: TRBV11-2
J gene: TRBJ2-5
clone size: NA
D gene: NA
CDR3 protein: CASSRWRGLETQYF
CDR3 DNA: TGTGCCAGCAGCCGTTGGCGGGGGCTAGAGACCCAGTACTTC

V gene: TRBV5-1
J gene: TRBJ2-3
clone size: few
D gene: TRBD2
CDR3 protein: CASSRSAGGLTDTQYF
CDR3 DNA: TGCGCCAGCAGCCGATCGGCGGGGGGCCTTACAGATACGCAGTATTTT

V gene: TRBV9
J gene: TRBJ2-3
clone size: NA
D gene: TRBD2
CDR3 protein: CASSVGTSGGLTDTQYF
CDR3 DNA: TGTGCCAGCAGCGTAGGGACTAGCGGGGGCCTCACAGATACGCAGTATTTT

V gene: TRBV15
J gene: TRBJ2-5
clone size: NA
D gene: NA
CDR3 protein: CATSRDRRGSETQYF
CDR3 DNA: TGTGCCACCAGCAGAGATAGACGAGGGAGTGAGACCCAGTACTTC

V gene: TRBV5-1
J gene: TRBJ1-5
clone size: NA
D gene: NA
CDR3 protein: CASSEGEPQHF
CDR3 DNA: TGCGCCAGCAGCGAGGGGGAGCCCCAGCATTTT

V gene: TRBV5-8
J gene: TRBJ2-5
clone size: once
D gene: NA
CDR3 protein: CASRPRAGMETQYF
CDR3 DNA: TGTGCCAGCAGACCCAGGGCAGGAATGGAGACCCAGTACTTC

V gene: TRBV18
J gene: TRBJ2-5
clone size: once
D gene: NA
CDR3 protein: CASSPSSKETQYF
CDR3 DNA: TGTGCCAGCTCACCCTCCAGCAAAGAGACCCAGTACTTC

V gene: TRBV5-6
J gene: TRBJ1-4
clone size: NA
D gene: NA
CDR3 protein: CASSQHAGETSFF
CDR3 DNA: TGTGCCAGCAGCCAGCACGCTGGCGAAACGAGTTTTTTT

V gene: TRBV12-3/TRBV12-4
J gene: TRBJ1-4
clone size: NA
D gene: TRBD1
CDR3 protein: CASRQGAREKLFF
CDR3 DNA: TGTGCCAGCAGACAGGGGGCCCGCGAAAAACTGTTTTTT

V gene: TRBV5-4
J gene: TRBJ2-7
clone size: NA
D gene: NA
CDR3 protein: CASSLWAGTYEQYF
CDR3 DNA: TGTGCCAGCAGCTTGTGGGCAGGTACCTACGAGCAGTACTTC

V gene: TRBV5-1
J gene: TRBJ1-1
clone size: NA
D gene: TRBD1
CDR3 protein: CASSNSIQGERTEAFF
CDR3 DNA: TGCGCCAGCAGCAATTCGATACAGGGGGAGAGGACTGAAGCTTTCTTT

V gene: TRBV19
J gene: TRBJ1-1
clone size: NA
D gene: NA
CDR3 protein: CASSITGTEAFF
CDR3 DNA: TGTGCCAGTAGTATCACAGGCACTGAAGCTTTCTTT

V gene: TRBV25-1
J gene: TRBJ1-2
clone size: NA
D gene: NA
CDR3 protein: CASSGSGGYTF
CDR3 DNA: TGTGCCAGCAGTGGTAGCGGTGGCTACACCTTC

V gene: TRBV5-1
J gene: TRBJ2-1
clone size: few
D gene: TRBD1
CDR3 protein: CASSWTTTGTGGNEQFF
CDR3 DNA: TGCGCCAGCAGCTGGACAACTACCGGGACAGGGGGTAATGAGCAGTTCTTC

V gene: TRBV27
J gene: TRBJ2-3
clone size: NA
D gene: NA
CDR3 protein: CASSLWGTFTDTQYF
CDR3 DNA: TGTGCCAGCAGTTTATGGGGGACTTTCACAGATACGCAGTATTTT

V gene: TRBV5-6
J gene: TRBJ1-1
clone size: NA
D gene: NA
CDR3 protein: CASSSMGQGSTEAFF
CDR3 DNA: TGTGCCAGCAGCTCTATGGGGCAAGGAAGCACTGAAGCTTTCTTT